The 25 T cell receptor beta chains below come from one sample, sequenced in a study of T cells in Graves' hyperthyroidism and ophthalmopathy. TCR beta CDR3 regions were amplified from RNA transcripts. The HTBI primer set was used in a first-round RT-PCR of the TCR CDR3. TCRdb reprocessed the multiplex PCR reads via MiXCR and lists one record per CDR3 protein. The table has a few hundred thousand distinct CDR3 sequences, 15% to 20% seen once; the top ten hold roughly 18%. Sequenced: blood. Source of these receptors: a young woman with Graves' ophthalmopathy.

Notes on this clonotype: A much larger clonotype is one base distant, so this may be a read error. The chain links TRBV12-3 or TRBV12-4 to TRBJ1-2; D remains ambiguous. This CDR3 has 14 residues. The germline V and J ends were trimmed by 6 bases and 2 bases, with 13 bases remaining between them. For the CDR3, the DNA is TGTGCCAGCAGCCCCCCCGGGGTGAACTATGGCTACACCTTC. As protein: CASSPPGVNYGYTF.

The CDR3 loop reads CASSLLIASGSSYNEQFF. CDR3 nucleotides: TGTGCCAGCAGTTTATTAATCGCTAGCGGGAGCTCCTACAATGAGCAGTTCTTC. The chain joins TRBV28 to TRBJ2-1, with 10 nucleotides matching TRBD2. After removal of 1 base from V and 0 bases from J, the junction contained 6 bases not matched to a gene. Germline assignment: CDR1 MDHEN and CDR2 SYDVKM. This CDR3 spans 18 amino acids.

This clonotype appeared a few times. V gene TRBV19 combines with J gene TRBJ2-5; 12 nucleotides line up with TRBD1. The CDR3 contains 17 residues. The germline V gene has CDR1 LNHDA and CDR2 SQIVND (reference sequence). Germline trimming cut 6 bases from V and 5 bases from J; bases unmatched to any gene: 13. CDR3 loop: CASSPRDRGRIGETQYF. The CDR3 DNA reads TGTGCCAGTAGCCCCCGGGACAGGGGGCGGATTGGGGAGACCCAGTACTTC.

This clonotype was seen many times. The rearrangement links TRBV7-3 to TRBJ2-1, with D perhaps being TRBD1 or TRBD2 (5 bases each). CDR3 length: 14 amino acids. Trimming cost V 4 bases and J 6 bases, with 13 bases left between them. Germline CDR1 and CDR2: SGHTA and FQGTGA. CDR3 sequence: CASSWGTGVNEQFF. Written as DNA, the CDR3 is TGTGCCAGCAGCTGGGGGACCGGGGTCAATGAGCAGTTCTTC.

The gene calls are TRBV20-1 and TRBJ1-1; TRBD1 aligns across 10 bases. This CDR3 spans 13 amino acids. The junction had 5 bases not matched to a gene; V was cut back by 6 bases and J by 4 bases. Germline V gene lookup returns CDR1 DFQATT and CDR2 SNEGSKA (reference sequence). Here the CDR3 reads CSAWTGGVTEAFF. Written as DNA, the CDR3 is TGCAGTGCCTGGACAGGGGGAGTCACTGAAGCTTTCTTT.

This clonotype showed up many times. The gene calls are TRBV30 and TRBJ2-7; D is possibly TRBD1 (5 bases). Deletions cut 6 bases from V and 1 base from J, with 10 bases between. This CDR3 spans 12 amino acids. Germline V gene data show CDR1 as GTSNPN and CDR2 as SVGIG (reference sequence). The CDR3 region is CACTQDSYEQYF. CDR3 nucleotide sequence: TGTGCCTGCACACAGGATTCCTACGAGCAGTACTTC.

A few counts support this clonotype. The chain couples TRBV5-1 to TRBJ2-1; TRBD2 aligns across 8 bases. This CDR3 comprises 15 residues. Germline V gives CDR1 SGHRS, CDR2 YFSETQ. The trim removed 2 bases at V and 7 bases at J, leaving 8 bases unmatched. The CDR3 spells CASSFSLAGRNEQFF. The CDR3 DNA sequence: TGCGCCAGCAGCTTTTCTTTAGCGGGGCGTAATGAGCAGTTCTTC.

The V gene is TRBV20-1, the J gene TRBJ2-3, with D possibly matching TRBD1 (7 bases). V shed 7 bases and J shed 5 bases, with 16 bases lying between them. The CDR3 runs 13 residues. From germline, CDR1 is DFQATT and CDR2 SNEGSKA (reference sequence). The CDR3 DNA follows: TGCAGTGAGAGGGGGCCGGGAGTAGATACGCAGTATTTT. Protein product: CSERGPGVDTQYF.

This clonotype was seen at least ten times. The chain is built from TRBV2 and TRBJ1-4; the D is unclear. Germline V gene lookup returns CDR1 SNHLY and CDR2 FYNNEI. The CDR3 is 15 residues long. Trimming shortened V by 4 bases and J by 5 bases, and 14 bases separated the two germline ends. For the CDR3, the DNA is TGTGCCAGCAGTGGGTCGATGGAGGAGAATGAAAAACTGTTTTTT. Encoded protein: CASSGSMEENEKLFF.

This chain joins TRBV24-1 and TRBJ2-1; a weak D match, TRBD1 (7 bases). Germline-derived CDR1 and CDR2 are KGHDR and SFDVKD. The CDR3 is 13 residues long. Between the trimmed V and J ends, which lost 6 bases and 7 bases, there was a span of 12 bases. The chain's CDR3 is CATSQAGGNEQFF. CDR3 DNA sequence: TGTGCCACCAGTCAGGCAGGGGGGAATGAGCAGTTCTTC.

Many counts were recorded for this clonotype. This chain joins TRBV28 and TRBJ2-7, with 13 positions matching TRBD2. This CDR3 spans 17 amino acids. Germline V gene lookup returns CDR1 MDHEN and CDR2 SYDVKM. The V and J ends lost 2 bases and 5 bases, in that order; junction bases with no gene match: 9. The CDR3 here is CASSLGVTSGGYDEQYF. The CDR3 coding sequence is TGTGCCAGCAGTTTAGGTGTGACTAGCGGGGGGTACGACGAGCAGTACTTC.

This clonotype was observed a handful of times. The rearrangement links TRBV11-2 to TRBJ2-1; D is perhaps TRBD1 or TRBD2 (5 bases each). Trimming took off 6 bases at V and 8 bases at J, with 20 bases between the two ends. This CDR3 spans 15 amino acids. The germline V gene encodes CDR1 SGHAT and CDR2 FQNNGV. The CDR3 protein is CASSDGADAFHEQFF. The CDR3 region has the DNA TGTGCCAGCAGTGACGGGGCGGACGCTTTTCATGAGCAGTTCTTC. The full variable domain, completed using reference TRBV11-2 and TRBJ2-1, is EAGVAQSPRYKIIEKRQSVAFWCNPISGHATLYWYQQILGQGPKLLIQFQNNGVVDDSQLPKDRFSAERLKGVDSTLKIQPAKLEDSAVYLCASSDGADAFHEQFFGPGTRLTVL.

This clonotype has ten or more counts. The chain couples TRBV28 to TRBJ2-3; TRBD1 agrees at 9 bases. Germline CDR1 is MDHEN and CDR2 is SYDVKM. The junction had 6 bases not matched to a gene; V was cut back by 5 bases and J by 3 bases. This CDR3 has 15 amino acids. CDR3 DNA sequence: TGTGCCAGCAGTATCCCAGGGACAGGGACAGATACGCAGTATTTT. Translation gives CASSIPGTGTDTQYF.

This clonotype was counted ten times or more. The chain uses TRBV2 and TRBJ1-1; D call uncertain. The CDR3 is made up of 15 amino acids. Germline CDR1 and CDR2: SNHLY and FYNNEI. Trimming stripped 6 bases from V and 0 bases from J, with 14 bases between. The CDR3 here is CASSPSGNLNTEAFF. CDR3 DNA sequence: TGTGCCAGCAGCCCCTCGGGGAACCTGAACACTGAAGCTTTCTTT. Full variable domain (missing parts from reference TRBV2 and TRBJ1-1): EPEVTQTPSHQVTQMGQEVILRCVPISNHLYFYWYRQILGQKVEFLVSFYNNEISEKSEIFDDQFSVERPDGSNFTLKIRSTKLEDSAMYFCASSPSGNLNTEAFFGQGTRLTVV.

CDR3 residues: CASSEEEGVPYNEQFF. The CDR3 nucleotides are TGTGCCAGCAGCGAAGAAGAGGGGGTCCCCTACAATGAGCAGTTCTTC. The chain uses TRBV9 and TRBJ2-1; weak D call: TRBD1 (6 bases). Germline V gene lookup returns CDR1 SGDLS and CDR2 YYNGEE. Trimming shortened V by 3 bases and J by 2 bases, and 15 bases separated the two germline ends. The CDR3 is 16 amino acids.

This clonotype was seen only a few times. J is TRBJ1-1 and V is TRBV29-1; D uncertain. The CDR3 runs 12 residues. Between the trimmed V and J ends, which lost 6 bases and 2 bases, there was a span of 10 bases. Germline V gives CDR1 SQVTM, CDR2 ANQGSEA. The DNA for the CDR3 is TGCAGCGTAGCTACGGTAAACACTGAAGCTTTCTTT. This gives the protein CSVATVNTEAFF.

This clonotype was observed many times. The DNA for the CDR3 is TGTGCCTGGAGTATGACCTCTACTGAAGCTTTCTTT. Translating gives CAWSMTSTEAFF. The rearrangement uses TRBV30 and TRBJ1-1; no definite D call. V lost 2 bases, J lost 5 bases, and 9 bases lay in between. The CDR3 totals 12 residues. The germline V gene has CDR1 GTSNPN and CDR2 SVGIG (reference sequence).

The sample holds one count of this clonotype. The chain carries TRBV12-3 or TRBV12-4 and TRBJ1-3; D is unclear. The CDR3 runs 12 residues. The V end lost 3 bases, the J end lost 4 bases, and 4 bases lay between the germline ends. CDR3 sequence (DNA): TGTGCCAGCAGTTTCGCGGGAAACACCATATATTTT. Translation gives CASSFAGNTIYF.

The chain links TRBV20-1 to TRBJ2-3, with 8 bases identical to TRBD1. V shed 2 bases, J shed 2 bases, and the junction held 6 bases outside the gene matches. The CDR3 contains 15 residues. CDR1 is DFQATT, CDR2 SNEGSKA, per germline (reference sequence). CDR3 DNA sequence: TGCAGTGCTAGAAAGGACAGGGCTAACACAGATACGCAGTATTTT. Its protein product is CSARKDRANTDTQYF.

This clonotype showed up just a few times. The CDR3 DNA follows: TGTGCCAGCAGCATGCGACTAGCGGGGGATTTTAATGAGCAGTTCTTC. Residues: CASSMRLAGDFNEQFF. The V gene is TRBV14, the J gene TRBJ2-1; 12 nucleotides agree with TRBD2. The germline gives CDR1 SGHDN, CDR2 FVKESK. The length of the CDR3 is 16 residues. V shed 5 bases, J shed 7 bases, and the junction held 9 bases outside the gene matches. Combining the CDR3 with reference TRBV14 and TRBJ2-1 gives the whole variable domain EAGVTQFPSHSVIEKGQTVTLRCDPISGHDNLYWYRRVMGKEIKFLLHFVKESKQDESGMPNNRFLAERTGGTYSTLKVQPAELEDSGVYFCASSMRLAGDFNEQFFGPGTRLTVL.

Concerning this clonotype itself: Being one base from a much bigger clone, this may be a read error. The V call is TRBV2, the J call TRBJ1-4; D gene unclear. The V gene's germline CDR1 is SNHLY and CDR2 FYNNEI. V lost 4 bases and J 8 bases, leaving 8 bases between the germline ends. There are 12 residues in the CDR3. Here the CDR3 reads CASSGGLEKLFF. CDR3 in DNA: TGTGCCAGCAGTGGCGGACTCGAAAAACTGTTTTTT.

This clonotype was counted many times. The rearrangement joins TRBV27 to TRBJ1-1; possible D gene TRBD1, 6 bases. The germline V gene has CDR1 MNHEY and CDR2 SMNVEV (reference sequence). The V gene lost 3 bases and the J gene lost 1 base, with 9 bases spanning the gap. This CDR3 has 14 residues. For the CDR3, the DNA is TGTGCCAGCAGTTTGGGACACCCGAACACTGAAGCTTTCTTT. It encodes CASSLGHPNTEAFF.

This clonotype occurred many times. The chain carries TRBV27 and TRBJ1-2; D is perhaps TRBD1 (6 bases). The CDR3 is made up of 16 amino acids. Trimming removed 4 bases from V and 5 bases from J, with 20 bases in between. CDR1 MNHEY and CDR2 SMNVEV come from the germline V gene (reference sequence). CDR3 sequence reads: CASSSSGAPLEYGYTF. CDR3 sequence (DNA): TGTGCCAGCAGTTCCTCGGGGGCGCCCCTTGAGTATGGCTACACCTTC.

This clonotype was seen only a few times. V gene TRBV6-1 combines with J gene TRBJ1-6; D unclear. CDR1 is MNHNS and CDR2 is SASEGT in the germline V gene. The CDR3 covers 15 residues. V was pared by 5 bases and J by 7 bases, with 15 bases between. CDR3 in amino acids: CASSYRIGGNSPLHF. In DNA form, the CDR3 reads TGTGCCAGCAGTTACCGGATTGGAGGCAATTCACCCCTCCACTTT.

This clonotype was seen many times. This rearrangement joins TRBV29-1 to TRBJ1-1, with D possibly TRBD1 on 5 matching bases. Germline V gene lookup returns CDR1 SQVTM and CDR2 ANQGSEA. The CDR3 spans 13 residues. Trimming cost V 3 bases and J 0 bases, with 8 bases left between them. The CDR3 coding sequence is TGCAGCGTTGACAGGGCACTGAACACTGAAGCTTTCTTT. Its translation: CSVDRALNTEAFF.